The clone carrying this T cell receptor (beta chain) was seen more than once but under ten times. The antigen is unknown. This record belongs to a study of T cells after yellow fever vaccination. Study-wide findings and caveats: Highly abundant clonotypes carried over from the bulk population could end up in FACS-sorted repertoires as contaminants. A large majority of primary-vaccination clones showed up again after the booster (approximately 96% CD4, around 90% CD8).

TCR cDNA was made by 5'RACE template switching, adding a universal primer site and UMIs. In TCRdb, the 5' RACE reads were re-called with MiXCR into one record per CDR3 protein. The sample contains 500,000 to 700,000 distinct CDR3 sequences, 15% to 20% of which appear only once. Sample: PBMCs, taken 15 days after the yellow fever booster vaccination. The TCR sequence derives from a man aged 25 to 45 who received the YFV17D yellow fever vaccine.

CDR3 coding DNA: TGCAGCGTTGAAGGATGGGCCAACTATGGCTACACCTTC. As protein: CSVEGWANYGYTF. The chain links TRBV29-1 to TRBJ1-2; D gene ambiguous. CDR1 is SQVTM, CDR2 ANQGSEA, per germline. V lost 1 base, J lost 2 bases, and 8 bases lay in between. This CDR3 has 13 residues.